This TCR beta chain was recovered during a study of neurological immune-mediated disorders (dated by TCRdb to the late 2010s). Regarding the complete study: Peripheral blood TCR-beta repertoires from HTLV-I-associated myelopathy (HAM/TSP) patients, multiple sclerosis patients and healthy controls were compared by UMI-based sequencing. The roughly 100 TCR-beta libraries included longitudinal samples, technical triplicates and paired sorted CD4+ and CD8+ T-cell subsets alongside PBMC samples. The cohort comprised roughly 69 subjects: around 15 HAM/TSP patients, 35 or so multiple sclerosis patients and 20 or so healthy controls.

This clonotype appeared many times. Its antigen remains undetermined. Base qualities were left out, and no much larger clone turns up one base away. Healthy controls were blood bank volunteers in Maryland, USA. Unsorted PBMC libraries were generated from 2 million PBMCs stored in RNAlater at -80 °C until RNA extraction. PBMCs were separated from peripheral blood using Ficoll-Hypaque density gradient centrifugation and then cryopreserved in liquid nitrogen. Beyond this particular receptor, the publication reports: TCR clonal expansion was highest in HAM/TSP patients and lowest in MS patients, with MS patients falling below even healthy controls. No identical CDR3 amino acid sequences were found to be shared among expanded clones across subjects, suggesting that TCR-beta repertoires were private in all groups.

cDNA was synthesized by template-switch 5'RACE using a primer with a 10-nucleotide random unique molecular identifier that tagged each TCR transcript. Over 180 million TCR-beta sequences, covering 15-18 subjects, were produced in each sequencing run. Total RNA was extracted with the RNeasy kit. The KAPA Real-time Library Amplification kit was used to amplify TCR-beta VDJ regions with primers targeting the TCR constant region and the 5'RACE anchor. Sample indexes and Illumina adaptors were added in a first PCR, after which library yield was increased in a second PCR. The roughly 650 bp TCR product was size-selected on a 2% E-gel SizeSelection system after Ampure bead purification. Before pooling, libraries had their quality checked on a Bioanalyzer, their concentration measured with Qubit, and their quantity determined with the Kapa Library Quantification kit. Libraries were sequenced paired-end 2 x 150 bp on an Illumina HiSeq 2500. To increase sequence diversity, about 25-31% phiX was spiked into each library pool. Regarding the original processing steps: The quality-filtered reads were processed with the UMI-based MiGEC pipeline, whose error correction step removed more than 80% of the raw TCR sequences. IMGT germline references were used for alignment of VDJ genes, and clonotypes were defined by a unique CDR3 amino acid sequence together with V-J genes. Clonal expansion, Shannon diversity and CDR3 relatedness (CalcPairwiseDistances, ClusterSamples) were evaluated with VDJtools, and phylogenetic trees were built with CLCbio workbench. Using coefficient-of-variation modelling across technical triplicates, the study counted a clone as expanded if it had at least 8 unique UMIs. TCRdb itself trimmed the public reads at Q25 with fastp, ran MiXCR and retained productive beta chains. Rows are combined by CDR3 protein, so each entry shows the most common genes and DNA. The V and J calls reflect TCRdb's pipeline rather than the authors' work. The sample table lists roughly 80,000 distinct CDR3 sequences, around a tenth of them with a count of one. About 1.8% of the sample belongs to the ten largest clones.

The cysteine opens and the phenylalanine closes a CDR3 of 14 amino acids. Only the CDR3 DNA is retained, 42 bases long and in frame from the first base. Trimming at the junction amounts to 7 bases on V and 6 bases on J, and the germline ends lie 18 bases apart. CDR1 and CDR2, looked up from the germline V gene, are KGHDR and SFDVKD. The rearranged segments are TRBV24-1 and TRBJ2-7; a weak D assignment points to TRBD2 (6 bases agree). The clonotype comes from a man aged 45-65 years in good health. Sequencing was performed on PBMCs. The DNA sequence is TGTGCCACCAGCCTTAGCGGCGCCCAAAGCGAGCAGTACTTC. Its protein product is CATSLSGAQSEQYF.